The clone carrying this T cell receptor (beta chain) has at least ten counts. Its ends do not fully match the called genes, so a read error is possible. The sample comes from a study of T-cell reconstitution after alpha-beta-depleted transplantation in children. In germline, CDR1 is SGHRS, CDR2 YFSETQ. This CDR3 comprises 15 residues. Unique molecular identifiers were incorporated when the TCRbeta library was constructed. TCRdb itself ran the PCR reads through MiXCR, one entry per CDR3 protein. The sample includes 350,000 to 450,000 distinct CDR3 sequences, about an eighth of them seen just once. The V and J genes are TRBV5-1 and TRBJ2-2; D tentatively fits TRBD1 or TRBD2 (5 bases each). The sample here was PBMCs, taken from the stem cell graft. The sequence was collected from a human donor who donated a stem cell graft to a child with Fanconi anemia. This CDR3 is CASSRDRANTGELFF. CDR3 nucleotide sequence: TGTGCCAGCAGCAGGGACCGCGCGAACACCGGGGAGCTGTTTTTT.